Sequencing of this T cell receptor (beta chain) was carried out in a study of control samples from healthy donors and cancer patients. TCRdb's table, derived via immunoSEQ multiplex PCR, lists solely in-frame clones and lacks some. The repertoire holds some 67,000 clones, with around 92% as singletons. CDR1 is MRHNA and CDR2 is SNTAGT in the germline V gene. With 2 bases removed from V and 8 bases from J, the gap between germline ends came to 9 bases. This CDR3 comprises 12 residues. This chain uses TRBV6-4 with TRBJ1-2; D is uncertain. The specimen was PBMCs. The TCR originated in a man aged 55 to 70 with lung cancer. The CDR3 coding sequence is TGTGCCAGCAGTGACAGGATTAGCGGCTACACCTTC. Protein product: CASSDRISGYTF.